Each of the 5 T cell receptor beta chains below was sequenced from the same sample in a study of identical twins. In TCRdb, the 5' RACE reads were re-called with MiXCR into one record per CDR3 protein. In the table there are hundreds of thousands of distinct CDR3 sequences, roughly 20% of which are singletons. This sample also appeared in a second study, on T cells expressing NK-cell markers.

The specimen was PBMCs. These receptors all stem from a woman younger than 30 in good health.

The chain uses TRBV27 and TRBJ1-3, with 7 bases identical to TRBD1. Germline CDR1 MNHEY, CDR2 SMNVEV (reference sequence). J was trimmed by 2 bases and V by 5 bases; bases with no gene match: 6. The CDR3 is 15 amino acids. CDR3 residues: CASSPNRGAGNTIYF. In DNA, the CDR3 is TGTGCCAGCAGTCCAAACAGGGGAGCTGGAAACACCATATATTTT.

There are a few counts of this clonotype. The chain links TRBV27 to TRBJ2-5; 11 positions match TRBD2. Germline loops: CDR1 MNHEY, CDR2 SMNVEV (reference sequence). This CDR3 contains 16 residues. The trim removed 6 bases at V and 0 bases at J, leaving 6 bases unmatched. The CDR3 coding sequence is TGTGCCAGCAGGGTTAGCGGGGGGGGGTACCAAGAGACCCAGTACTTC. It encodes CASRVSGGGYQETQYF.

V and J are TRBV7-9 and TRBJ2-7; TRBD2 agrees at 9 bases. Unmatched junction bases numbered 5, after V lost 11 bases and J lost 6 bases. Germline assignment: CDR1 SEHNR and CDR2 FQNEAQ (reference sequence). The CDR3 has 11 residues. As DNA, the CDR3 is TGTGCCGCGGGACTAGCCTCCGAGCAGTACTTC. Amino acid sequence: CAAGLASEQYF.

V usage is TRBV13 and J usage is TRBJ1-6, with D uncertain. V was cut by 6 bases and J by 7 bases, with 7 bases left in between. In germline, CDR1 is PRHDT, CDR2 FYEKMQ (reference sequence). CDR3 length: 12 amino acids. CDR3 region: CASRRGNSPLHF. In DNA, the CDR3 is TGTGCCAGCAGGAGAGGCAATTCACCCCTCCACTTT.

The chain combines TRBV12-3 or TRBV12-4 with TRBJ2-5; D is perhaps TRBD2 (6 bases). The CDR3 loop spans 15 amino acids. V was cut by 6 bases and J by 5 bases, with 19 bases left in between. CDR3: CASSYGTPAGETQYF. The DNA for the CDR3 is TGTGCCAGCAGCTACGGGACTCCCGCGGGGGAGACCCAGTACTTC.